The following is a T cell receptor (beta chain) sequence with its context. Generated by immunoSEQ multiplex PCR, the TCRdb table keeps only in-frame clones and is missing some. This sample has tens of thousands of clones, with approximately 93% found just once. This CDR3 is built from 16 residues. The V end lost 0 bases, the J end lost 7 bases, and 16 bases lay between the germline ends. Germline CDR1 reads SGHRS; CDR2 reads YFSETQ. These data originate in a study of T cell changes during pregnancy in multiple sclerosis. The rearrangement links TRBV5-1 to TRBJ1-4; TRBD1 might be the D (5 bases). The origin of this receptor is a female donor with multiple sclerosis, enrolled in a pregnancy study. The specimen comprised CD4+ T cells from peripheral blood mononuclear cells, sampled after pregnancy. The CDR3 DNA follows: TGCGCCAGCAGCTTGGCCCCTAGGGGTTCAAGTGAAAAACTGTTTTTT. Translating it yields CASSLAPRGSSEKLFF.